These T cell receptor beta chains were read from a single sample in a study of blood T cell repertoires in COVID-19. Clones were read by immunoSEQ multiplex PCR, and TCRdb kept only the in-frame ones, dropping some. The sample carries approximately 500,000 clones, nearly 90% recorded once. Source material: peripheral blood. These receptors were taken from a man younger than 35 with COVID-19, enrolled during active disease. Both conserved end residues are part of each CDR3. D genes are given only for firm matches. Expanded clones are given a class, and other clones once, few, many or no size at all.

CDR3 protein: CTSSTWTAGNTGELFF
CDR3 DNA: TGCACCAGCAGCACCTGGACCGCGGGGAACACCGGGGAGCTGTTTTTT
V gene: TRBV1
clone size: .
J gene: TRBJ2-2
D gene: .

CDR3 protein: CASSQVGLAGFETQYF
CDR3 DNA: TGCGCCAGCAGCCAAGTTGGACTAGCGGGGTTTGAGACCCAGTACTTC
V gene: TRBV4-1
clone size: .
J gene: TRBJ2-5
D gene: TRBD2

CDR3 protein: CASSNDLSGSYNEQFF
CDR3 DNA: TGTGCCAGTAGTAACGACCTTAGCGGCTCCTACAATGAGCAGTTCTTC
V gene: TRBV19
clone size: .
J gene: TRBJ2-1
D gene: .

CDR3 protein: CASGQSGGVYEQFF
CDR3 DNA: TGTGCTAGTGGACAAAGCGGGGGGGTATATGAGCAGTTCTTC
V gene: TRBV12-5
clone size: .
J gene: TRBJ2-1
D gene: TRBD2

CDR3 protein: CASSRTRDGTGDEKLFF
CDR3 DNA: TGTGCCAGTAGTCGAACAAGAGATGGGACAGGGGACGAAAAACTGTTTTTT
V gene: TRBV19
clone size: .
J gene: TRBJ1-4
D gene: TRBD1

CDR3 protein: CASMSLYNEQFF
CDR3 DNA: TGTGCCAGCATGAGCCTCTACAATGAGCAGTTCTTC
V gene: TRBV7-9
clone size: .
J gene: TRBJ2-1
D gene: .

CDR3 protein: CASSSPISLPNTGELFF
CDR3 DNA: TGCGCCAGCAGCTCACCTATTAGCCTACCGAACACCGGGGAGCTGTTTTTT
V gene: TRBV5-1
clone size: .
J gene: TRBJ2-2
D gene: .

CDR3 protein: CASSESGIQETQYF
CDR3 DNA: TGCGCCAGCAGTGAGTCCGGGATACAAGAGACCCAGTACTTC
V gene: TRBV10-1
clone size: .
J gene: TRBJ2-5
D gene: .

CDR3 protein: CASSLESRSYEQYF
CDR3 DNA: TGTGCCAGCAGTTTAGAAAGCCGCTCCTACGAGCAGTACTTC
V gene: TRBV27
clone size: .
J gene: TRBJ2-7
D gene: .

CDR3 protein: CASSVGGGSYNEQFF
CDR3 DNA: TGTGCCAGCAGTGTGGGGGGGGGCTCCTACAATGAGCAGTTCTTC
V gene: TRBV2
clone size: .
J gene: TRBJ2-1
D gene: TRBD2

CDR3 protein: CASSVSPEVADTQYF
CDR3 DNA: TGTGCCAGCAGCGTATCCCCAGAGGTGGCAGATACGCAGTATTTT
V gene: TRBV9
clone size: once
J gene: TRBJ2-3
D gene: .

CDR3 protein: CASSPGGLASTGELFF
CDR3 DNA: TGTGCCAGCAGCCCGGGAGGACTAGCCTCTACCGGGGAGCTGTTTTTT
V gene: TRBV5-4
clone size: .
J gene: TRBJ2-2
D gene: TRBD2

CDR3 protein: CASSLKRAAYTEAFF
CDR3 DNA: TGTGCCAGCAGTTTAAAGCGGGCCGCATACACTGAAGCTTTCTTT
V gene: TRBV27
clone size: .
J gene: TRBJ1-1
D gene: .

CDR3 protein: CASSQEGQGMGGANVLTF
CDR3 DNA: TGCGCCAGCAGCCAAGAGGGACAGGGGATGGGTGGGGCCAACGTCCTGACTTTC
V gene: TRBV4-1
clone size: .
J gene: TRBJ2-6
D gene: TRBD1

CDR3 protein: CSHHGREFGTDTQYF
CDR3 DNA: TGCAGCCACCATGGGCGGGAGTTCGGCACAGATACGCAGTATTTT
V gene: TRBV29-1
clone size: once
J gene: TRBJ2-3
D gene: TRBD2

CDR3 protein: CASSKRQGAKSNTGELFF
CDR3 DNA: TGTGCCAGCAGCAAGCGACAGGGGGCGAAGTCGAACACCGGGGAGCTGTTTTTT
V gene: TRBV9
clone size: .
J gene: TRBJ2-2
D gene: TRBD1

CDR3 protein: CASSNSLTSGHYEQYF
CDR3 DNA: TGTGCCAGCAGCAATAGCCTGACTAGCGGGCACTACGAGCAGTACTTC
V gene: TRBV7-6
clone size: .
J gene: TRBJ2-7
D gene: TRBD2

CDR3 protein: CTSSQDMGAPSSGNTIYF
CDR3 DNA: TGCACCAGCAGCCAAGATATGGGGGCCCCTTCGTCTGGAAACACCATATATTTT
V gene: TRBV1
clone size: .
J gene: TRBJ1-3
D gene: .

CDR3 protein: CASRASDYEQYF
CDR3 DNA: TGCGCCAGCAGGGCCTCCGACTACGAGCAGTACTTC
V gene: TRBV5-1
clone size: many
J gene: TRBJ2-7
D gene: .

CDR3 protein: CASSLGKTGRLSYGYTF
CDR3 DNA: TGTGCCAGTAGTTTGGGGAAGACAGGGAGGCTATCCTATGGCTACACCTTC
V gene: TRBV19
clone size: .
J gene: TRBJ1-2
D gene: TRBD1

CDR3 protein: CASSAEKAGGSGELFF
CDR3 DNA: TGCGCCAGCAGCGCGGAGAAAGCGGGGGGATCGGGGGAGCTGTTTTTT
V gene: TRBV4-1
clone size: .
J gene: TRBJ2-2
D gene: TRBD2

CDR3 protein: CASSSTLAGQGTDTQYF
CDR3 DNA: TGTGCCAGCAGTTCTACTCTAGCGGGACAAGGTACAGATACGCAGTATTTT
V gene: TRBV27
clone size: .
J gene: TRBJ2-3
D gene: TRBD2

CDR3 protein: CASSQEQGVETQYF
CDR3 DNA: TGTGCCAGCAGCCAAGAACAGGGAGTGGAGACCCAGTACTTC
V gene: TRBV3-1/TRBV3-2
clone size: .
J gene: TRBJ2-5
D gene: .

CDR3 protein: CASSSRTSGLVNEQFF
CDR3 DNA: TGTGCCAGCAGCTCCAGGACTAGCGGGTTAGTTAATGAGCAGTTCTTC
V gene: TRBV7-2
clone size: .
J gene: TRBJ2-1
D gene: TRBD2

CDR3 protein: CASSESVNTEAFF
CDR3 DNA: TGTGCCAGCAGTGAATCGGTGAACACTGAAGCTTTCTTT
V gene: TRBV6-1
clone size: .
J gene: TRBJ1-1
D gene: .

CDR3 protein: CASSLRPGIAYGYTF
CDR3 DNA: TGTGCCAGCAGTTTAAGGCCGGGAATAGCCTATGGCTACACCTTC
V gene: TRBV27
clone size: .
J gene: TRBJ1-2
D gene: .

CDR3 protein: CASSDMGGINEQFF
CDR3 DNA: TGTGCCAGCAGTGATATGGGGGGAATCAATGAGCAGTTCTTC
V gene: TRBV2
clone size: .
J gene: TRBJ2-1
D gene: .

CDR3 protein: CASSQSSGSSYEQYF
CDR3 DNA: TGCGCCAGCAGCCAATCTAGCGGGAGCTCCTACGAGCAGTACTTC
V gene: TRBV4-1
clone size: few
J gene: TRBJ2-7
D gene: TRBD2

CDR3 protein: CASSFQGDSGNTGELFF
CDR3 DNA: TGTGCCAGCAGCTTCCAGGGGGACAGCGGGAACACCGGGGAGCTGTTTTTT
V gene: TRBV11-3
clone size: .
J gene: TRBJ2-2
D gene: TRBD1

CDR3 protein: CASSILSGGHGYTF
CDR3 DNA: TGTGCCAGTAGTATCCTCTCAGGGGGCCATGGCTACACCTTC
V gene: TRBV19
clone size: once
J gene: TRBJ1-2
D gene: TRBD1

CDR3 protein: CASSGTSGSYEQYF
CDR3 DNA: TGCGCCAGCAGCGGGACTAGCGGGAGTTACGAGCAGTACTTC
V gene: TRBV5-1
clone size: once
J gene: TRBJ2-7
D gene: TRBD2

CDR3 protein: CASSESISGGFRHEQYF
CDR3 DNA: TGCGCCAGCAGTGAGTCGATTTCAGGGGGTTTCCGCCACGAGCAGTACTTC
V gene: TRBV10-1
clone size: .
J gene: TRBJ2-7
D gene: TRBD1

CDR3 protein: CASSHDNRGGVRNEQFF
CDR3 DNA: TGTGCCAGCAGCCACGACAACAGGGGGGGGGTGAGGAATGAGCAGTTCTTC
V gene: TRBV4-2
clone size: .
J gene: TRBJ2-1
D gene: .

CDR3 protein: CATKDGNEQFF
CDR3 DNA: TGTGCCACTAAAGACGGGAATGAGCAGTTCTTC
V gene: TRBV19
clone size: .
J gene: TRBJ2-1
D gene: .

CDR3 protein: CASSIGLGRSSPLHF
CDR3 DNA: TGTGCCAGTAGTATAGGTTTGGGTCGGAGTTCACCCCTCCACTTT
V gene: TRBV19
clone size: once
J gene: TRBJ1-6
D gene: .

CDR3 protein: CASSATSKSFPYEQYF
CDR3 DNA: TGTGCCAGCAGTGCGACTAGTAAATCCTTCCCCTACGAGCAGTACTTC
V gene: TRBV25-1
clone size: once
J gene: TRBJ2-7
D gene: .

CDR3 protein: CATSDFSGRTQYF
CDR3 DNA: TGTGCCACCAGTGATTTTTCTGGGCGGACCCAGTACTTC
V gene: TRBV24-1
clone size: .
J gene: TRBJ2-5
D gene: .